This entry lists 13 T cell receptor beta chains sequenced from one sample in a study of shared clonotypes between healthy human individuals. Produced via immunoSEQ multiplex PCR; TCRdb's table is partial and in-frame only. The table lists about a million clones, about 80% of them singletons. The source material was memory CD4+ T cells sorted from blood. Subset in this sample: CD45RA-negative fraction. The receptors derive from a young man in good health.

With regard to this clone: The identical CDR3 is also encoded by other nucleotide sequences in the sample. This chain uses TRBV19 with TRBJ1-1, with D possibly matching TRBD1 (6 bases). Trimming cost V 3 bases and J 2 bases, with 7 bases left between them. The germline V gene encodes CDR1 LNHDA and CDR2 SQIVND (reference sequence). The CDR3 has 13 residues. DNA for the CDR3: TGTGCCAGTAGTATCAGGGGAAACACTGAAGCTTTCTTT. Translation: CASSIRGNTEAFF.

The CDR3, as DNA: TGTGCCAGCAGTGGGGGCGGAGAAAACACAGATACGCAGTATTTT. It specifies CASSGGGENTDTQYF. This rearrangement joins TRBV2 to TRBJ2-3; D perhaps matches TRBD1 (5 bases). Germline CDR1 reads SNHLY; CDR2 reads FYNNEI. The V gene lost 4 bases and the J gene lost 2 bases, with 13 bases spanning the gap. The CDR3 spans 15 residues.

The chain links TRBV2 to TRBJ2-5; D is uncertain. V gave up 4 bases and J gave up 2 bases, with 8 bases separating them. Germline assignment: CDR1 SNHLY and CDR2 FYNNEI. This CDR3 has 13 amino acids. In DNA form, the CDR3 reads TGTGCCAGCAGTGCGGAGAGTCAAGAGACCCAGTACTTC. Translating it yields CASSAESQETQYF.

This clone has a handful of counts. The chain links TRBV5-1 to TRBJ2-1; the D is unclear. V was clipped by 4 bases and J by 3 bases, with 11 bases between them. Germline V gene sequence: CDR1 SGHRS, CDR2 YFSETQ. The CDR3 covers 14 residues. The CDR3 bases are TGCGCCAGCAGCCAACCTCCCAACTACAATGAGCAGTTCTTC. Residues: CASSQPPNYNEQFF.

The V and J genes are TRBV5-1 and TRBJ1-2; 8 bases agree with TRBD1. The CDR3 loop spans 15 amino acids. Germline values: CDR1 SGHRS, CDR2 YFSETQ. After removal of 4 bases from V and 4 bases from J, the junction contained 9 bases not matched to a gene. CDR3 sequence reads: CASSPGQGMGYGYTF. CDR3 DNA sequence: TGCGCCAGCAGCCCCGGACAGGGTATGGGCTATGGCTACACCTTC. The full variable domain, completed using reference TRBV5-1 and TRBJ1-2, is KAGVTQTPRYLIKTRGQQVTLSCSPISGHRSVSWYQQTPGQGLQFLFEYFSETQRNKGNFPGRFSGRQFSNSRSEMNVSTLELGDSALYLCASSPGQGMGYGYTFGSGTRLTVV.

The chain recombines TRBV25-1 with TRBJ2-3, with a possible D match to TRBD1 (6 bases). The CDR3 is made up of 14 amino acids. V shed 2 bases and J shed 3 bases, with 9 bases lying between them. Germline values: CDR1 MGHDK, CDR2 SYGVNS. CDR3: CASSELQGTDTQYF. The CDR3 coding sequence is TGTGCCAGCAGTGAACTGCAGGGGACAGATACGCAGTATTTT.

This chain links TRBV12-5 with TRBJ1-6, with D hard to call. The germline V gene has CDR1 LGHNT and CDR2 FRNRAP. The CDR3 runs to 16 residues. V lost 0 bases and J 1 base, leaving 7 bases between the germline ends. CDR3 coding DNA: TGTGCTAGTGGTTTGGTACTGGGATCCTATAATTCACCCCTCCACTTT. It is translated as CASGLVLGSYNSPLHF.

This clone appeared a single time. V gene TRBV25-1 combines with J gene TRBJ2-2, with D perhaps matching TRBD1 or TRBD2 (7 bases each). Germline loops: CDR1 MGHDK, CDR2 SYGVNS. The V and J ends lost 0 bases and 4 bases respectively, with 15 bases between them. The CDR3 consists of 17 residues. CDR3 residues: CASSEYGDSGTTGELFF. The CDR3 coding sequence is TGTGCCAGCAGTGAATATGGGGACAGCGGGACCACCGGGGAGCTGTTTTTT.

CDR3 sequence: CASSFDTDYGYTF. CDR3 coding DNA: TGTGCCAGCAGTTTCGACACAGACTATGGCTACACCTTC. The chain recombines TRBV2 with TRBJ1-2; no definite D call. With 5 bases removed from V and 3 bases from J, the gap between germline ends came to 10 bases. The CDR3 loop spans 13 amino acids. Germline-derived CDR1 and CDR2 are SNHLY and FYNNEI.

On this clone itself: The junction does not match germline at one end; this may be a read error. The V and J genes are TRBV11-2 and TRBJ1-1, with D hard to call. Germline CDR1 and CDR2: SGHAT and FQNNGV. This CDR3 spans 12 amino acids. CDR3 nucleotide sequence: TGTGCCAGCAGCTTAGTTTTTTCGAGTCCCGTCTTT. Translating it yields CASSLVFSSPVF. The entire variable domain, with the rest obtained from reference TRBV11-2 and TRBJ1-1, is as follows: EAGVAQSPRYKIIEKRQSVAFWCNPISGHATLYWYQQILGQGPKLLIQFQNNGVVDDSQLPKDRFSAERLKGVDSTLKIQPAKLEDSAVYLCASSLVFSSPVFGQGTRLTVV.

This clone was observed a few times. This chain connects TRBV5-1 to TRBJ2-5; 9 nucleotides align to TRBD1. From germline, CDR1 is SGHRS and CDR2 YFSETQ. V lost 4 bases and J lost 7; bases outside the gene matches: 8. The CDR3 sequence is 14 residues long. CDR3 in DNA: TGCGCCAGCAGCACGGGGGACAGGGAGGTGACCCAGTACTTC. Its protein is CASSTGDREVTQYF.

The CDR3 DNA sequence: TGTGCCAGCAGTACTAGCGGGGGACGATTTCAGCAGTTCTTC. This translates into CASSTSGGRFQQFF. V gene TRBV27 combines with J gene TRBJ2-1; TRBD2 matches 11 bases. This CDR3 is 14 amino acids long. The germline V gene has CDR1 MNHEY and CDR2 SMNVEV (reference sequence). Germline trimming cut 5 bases from V and 11 bases from J; bases unmatched to any gene: 8.

CDR3 DNA sequence: TGCAGTGCGGGCCAGGGCACTGAAGCTTTCTTT. Translated: CSAGQGTEAFF. The chain combines TRBV29-1 with TRBJ1-1, with D maybe TRBD1 (5 bases). Germline-derived CDR1 and CDR2 are SQVTM and ANQGSEA. CDR3 size: 11 residues.